Reported below is one T cell receptor (beta chain). What it recognizes is unknown. These data originate in a study of tumor-infiltrating lymphocytes in primary liver carcinoma. The study, taken as a whole, reports: Tumor-blood pairs (like tumor-adjacent pairs) overlapped less than tumor region pairs did.

RNA isolated from unsorted whole blood supplied the blood RNA, with germline DNA also extracted. TCR beta cDNA came from approximately 490 ng total RNA, primed with a constant-region primer. Nested multiplex PCR, run for three rounds with slightly modified ARM-PCR, yielded TCR beta libraries. Two initial PCR rounds of around 10 cycles each paired TRBV1-TRBV30 forward primers with a C-beta reverse primer. MiXCR, applied by TCRdb to the multiplex PCR reads, yields one record per CDR3 protein. The top ten clones hold 17% of a sample with 300,000 to 350,000 distinct CDR3 sequences, more than 55% of them seen once. V dropped 6 bases and J dropped 6 bases, with 9 bases sitting between them. The CDR3 has 12 amino acids.

This chain uses TRBV12-3 or TRBV12-4 with TRBJ1-5; D is uncertain. This receptor was obtained from a woman aged 25 to 39 with primary liver carcinoma and hepatitis B virus infection. Sequences were obtained from peripheral blood. CDR3 nucleotide sequence: TGTGCCAGCAGCTTCCCCCTTCAGCCCCAGCATTTT. It translates to CASSFPLQPQHF.